This T cell receptor beta chain originates from a study of blood T cell repertoires in COVID-19. The data were produced by immunoSEQ multiplex PCR, yet TCRdb's version contains in-frame clones alone and is incomplete. The sample lists under 250,000 clones, about 86% seen once, with under 1.5% in the top ten. With V trimmed by 6 bases and J by 5 bases, 2 bases remained unmatched. The CDR3 consists of 13 residues. This receptor was taken from a woman aged 40 to 50 with acute COVID-19. The rearrangement uses TRBV12-3 or TRBV12-4 and TRBJ2-2, with 8 positions matching TRBD1. Sequencing used PBMCs or T cells enriched from blood (not recorded which). The CDR3 protein is CASRRQGTGELFF. CDR3 in DNA: TGTGCCAGCAGAAGACAGGGGACCGGGGAGCTGTTTTTT.